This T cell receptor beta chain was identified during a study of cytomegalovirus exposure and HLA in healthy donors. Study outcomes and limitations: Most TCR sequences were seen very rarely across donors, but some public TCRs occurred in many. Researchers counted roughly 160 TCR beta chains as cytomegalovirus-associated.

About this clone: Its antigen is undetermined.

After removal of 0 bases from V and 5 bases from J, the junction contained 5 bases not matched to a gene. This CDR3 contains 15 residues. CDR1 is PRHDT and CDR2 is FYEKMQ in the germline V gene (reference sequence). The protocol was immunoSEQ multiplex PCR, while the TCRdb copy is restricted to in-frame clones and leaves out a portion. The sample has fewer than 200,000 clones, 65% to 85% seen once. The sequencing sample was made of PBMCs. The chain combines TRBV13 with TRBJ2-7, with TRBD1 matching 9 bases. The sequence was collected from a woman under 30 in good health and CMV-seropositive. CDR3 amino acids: CASSLGGTGRDEQYF. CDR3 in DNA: TGTGCCAGCAGCTTAGGCGGGACAGGGAGGGACGAGCAGTACTTC.